One sample yielded the 30 T cell receptor beta chains listed below, sequenced in a study of cytomegalovirus exposure and HLA in healthy donors. Use of 60 Vbeta and 13 Jbeta primers characterized the PCR. The method was immunoSEQ multiplex PCR; TCRdb's version includes in-frame clones alone and lacks a portion of them. The sample comprises around 170,000 clones, around four fifths of which are singletons, and less than 0.85% rests with the top ten. Source material: PBMCs. These receptors came from a woman between 18 and 29 years old in good health and CMV-seronegative.

The chain combines TRBV9 with TRBJ2-7; TRBD1 aligns across 11 bases. The ends lost 4 bases at V and 2 bases at J; junction bases unmatched: 8. The CDR3 totals 16 residues. The germline V gene encodes CDR1 SGDLS and CDR2 YYNGEE. DNA for the CDR3: TGTGCCAGCAGCACGCAACCGGGACAGGGGGCCTACGAGCAGTACTTC. Amino acids: CASSTQPGQGAYEQYF. The variable domain in full, with the rest retrieved from reference TRBV9 and TRBJ2-7, is DSGVTQTPKHLITATGQRVTLRCSPRSGDLSVYWYQQSLDQGLQFLIQYYNGEERAKGNILERFSAQQFPDLHSELNLSSLELGDSALYFCASSTQPGQGAYEQYFGPGTRLTVT.

In its sample, this clone was seen once. CDR3 sequence (DNA): TGTGCCAGCAGTCCTTGGGGGGGGAACACTGAAGCTTTCTTT. This gives the protein CASSPWGGNTEAFF. The chain links TRBV28 to TRBJ1-1, with a weak D call TRBD1 (5 bases). The germline CDR1 and CDR2 sequences are MDHEN and SYDVKM. This CDR3 contains 14 residues. Deletions cut 5 bases from V and 1 base from J, with 11 bases between.

The chain has TRBV29-1 and TRBJ2-1, with 8 bases fitting TRBD2. Germline lookup yields CDR1 SQVTM and CDR2 ANQGSEA. This CDR3 is 16 amino acids long. The V gene end was trimmed by 3 bases and the J gene end by 1 base; junction bases not matched to a gene: 8. The chain's CDR3 is CSVDRTSGLSYNEQFF. CDR3 coding DNA: TGCAGCGTTGACAGAACTAGCGGACTTTCCTACAATGAGCAGTTCTTC.

This clone is a singleton in its sample. This chain links TRBV27 with TRBJ1-2; D not resolved. The length of the CDR3 is 15 residues. Trimming took 5 bases from V and 2 from J, leaving 15 bases between them. The germline V gene has CDR1 MNHEY and CDR2 SMNVEV (reference sequence). The CDR3 protein is CASSAQYPLNYGYTF. CDR3 coding DNA: TGTGCCAGCAGTGCTCAGTATCCCCTCAACTATGGCTACACCTTC.

V is TRBV27 and J is TRBJ2-7; 8 bases fit TRBD2. With 5 bases clipped from V and 4 bases from J, the junction kept 13 bases outside the gene matches. This CDR3 is built from 16 residues. Germline assignment: CDR1 MNHEY and CDR2 SMNVEV (reference sequence). The CDR3 DNA is TGTGCCAGCAGTCTGGCGGGGGGCAAGCGGGTTTACGAGCAGTACTTC. Residues: CASSLAGGKRVYEQYF.

The CDR3 DNA reads TGCAGCGTTGTGTCGTGGCAGGGGACCGGGGAGCTGTTTTTT. It yields the protein CSVVSWQGTGELFF. The chain carries TRBV29-1 and TRBJ2-2, with D possibly TRBD1 on 6 matching bases. This CDR3 is 14 amino acids long. Germline CDR1 is SQVTM and CDR2 is ANQGSEA. Trimming took off 4 bases at V and 5 bases at J, with 14 bases between the two ends.

This clone was counted between two and nine times. This sequence joins TRBV5-1 and TRBJ1-1; D may be TRBD1 (6 bases). V was pared by 1 base and J by 3 bases, with 13 bases between. CDR1 and CDR2 (germline): SGHRS, YFSETQ. The length of the CDR3 is 15 residues. The CDR3 loop reads CASSLLAGADTEAFF. The CDR3 coding sequence is TGCGCCAGCAGCTTGCTGGCGGGGGCTGACACTGAAGCTTTCTTT.

The chain recombines TRBV5-5 with TRBJ2-5; D gene unclear. The V end was cut by 3 bases, the J end by 7 bases, with 7 bases between. Germline values: CDR1 SGHKS, CDR2 YYEKEE (reference sequence). The CDR3 contains 11 residues. The CDR3 DNA sequence: TGTGCCAGCAGCTCGCAGGTGACCCAGTACTTC. It codes for CASSSQVTQYF.

This rearrangement joins TRBV5-1 to TRBJ2-7, with 7 bases that match TRBD2. Per germline, CDR1 SGHRS and CDR2 YFSETQ. The CDR3 has 14 amino acids. Trimming removed 4 bases from V and 5 bases from J; junction bases left unmatched: 9. CDR3 in DNA: TGCGCCAGCAGCACTAGCGCAGGGCTGAACGAGCAGTACTTC. Amino acid sequence: CASSTSAGLNEQYF.

The rearrangement links TRBV7-2 to TRBJ2-2, with a possible D match to TRBD2 (6 bases). Germline loops: CDR1 SGHTA, CDR2 FQGNSA. This CDR3 is 16 amino acids long. The V end was cut by 0 bases, the J end by 7 bases, with 15 bases between. The CDR3 coding sequence is TGTGCCAGCAGCTTAGCCTTCGAATTGCGGGGCGGGGAGCTGTTTTTT. This sequence encodes CASSLAFELRGGELFF.

The V gene is TRBV6-4, the J gene TRBJ2-1; 8 nucleotides agree with TRBD1. J gave up 5 bases and V 6 bases, and 9 bases lay outside the gene matches. Germline-derived CDR1 and CDR2 are MRHNA and SNTAGT. The CDR3 sequence is 15 residues long. The CDR3 sequence is CASSVDRGGHNEQFF. The CDR3 DNA follows: TGTGCCAGCAGCGTTGACAGGGGAGGCCACAATGAGCAGTTCTTC.

This chain joins TRBV29-1 and TRBJ2-3; 9 bases map to TRBD2. J was trimmed by 5 bases and V by 7 bases; bases with no gene match: 10. This CDR3 is built from 14 residues. Germline CDR1 reads SQVTM; CDR2 reads ANQGSEA. The DNA of the CDR3 is TGCAGCGCCAAGGCGGGGGGGCCGAAAGATACGCAGTATTTT. Translating gives CSAKAGGPKDTQYF.

V gene TRBV29-1 combines with J gene TRBJ2-7, with TRBD2 identical over 8 bases. CDR1 and CDR2 from the germline V gene are SQVTM and ANQGSEA. This CDR3 spans 13 amino acids. Trimming at V came to 2 bases and at J to 1 base, leaving 1 base not matched to a gene. CDR3 in amino acids: CSVESGSSYEQYF. The CDR3 coding sequence is TGCAGCGTTGAAAGCGGGAGTTCCTACGAGCAGTACTTC.

The rearrangement uses TRBV2 and TRBJ1-1; D is undetermined. V lost 3 bases, J lost 1 base, and 9 bases lay in between. CDR3 size: 14 residues. The germline V gene has CDR1 SNHLY and CDR2 FYNNEI. Here the CDR3 reads CASSDPGSNTEAFF. CDR3 bases: TGTGCCAGCAGTGATCCGGGATCGAACACTGAAGCTTTCTTT.

The rearrangement joins TRBV10-1 to TRBJ1-4; D remains ambiguous. CDR1 and CDR2 from the germline V gene are WNHNN and SYGVQD (reference sequence). The ends were cut back, 8 bases at V and 4 bases at J, with 14 bases in the middle. This CDR3 spans 14 amino acids. The chain's CDR3 is CASRFQVFNEKLFF. The CDR3 region has the DNA TGCGCCAGCCGTTTCCAGGTTTTTAATGAAAAACTGTTTTTT.

There are a few counts of this clone. This chain connects TRBV6-5 to TRBJ2-5; D is possibly TRBD1 (6 bases). Germline values: CDR1 MNHEY, CDR2 SVGAGI. Trimming cost V 6 bases and J 11 bases, with 16 bases left between them. CDR3 length equals 12 residues. CDR3 DNA: TGTGCCAGCAGCCAAAACACAGGGTTGCAGTACTTC. It translates to CASSQNTGLQYF.

The V and J genes are TRBV27 and TRBJ1-3; a weak D match, TRBD1 (5 bases). This CDR3 comprises 15 residues. V dropped 5 bases and J dropped 1 base, with 12 bases sitting between them. The germline CDR1 and CDR2 sequences are MNHEY and SMNVEV (reference sequence). CDR3 sequence: CASSPREKSGNTIYF. The CDR3 coding sequence is TGTGCCAGCAGTCCCAGGGAAAAATCTGGAAACACCATATATTTT.

V gene TRBV7-3 combines with J gene TRBJ1-1; D remains unclear. The CDR3 runs to 13 residues. Germline loops: CDR1 SGHTA, CDR2 FQGTGA. The V and J ends lost 2 bases and 1 base respectively, with 5 bases between them. CDR3 sequence reads: CASSLSQNTEAFF. The CDR3 coding sequence is TGTGCCAGCAGCTTATCCCAGAACACTGAAGCTTTCTTT.

In DNA, the CDR3 is TGCGCCAGCAGCTCCAAAAGCGGGACAGGAGGCTTTGAGCAGTACTTC. This codes for CASSSKSGTGGFEQYF. The chain combines TRBV5-1 with TRBJ2-7; TRBD1 might be the D (8 bases). Germline lookup yields CDR1 SGHRS and CDR2 YFSETQ. This CDR3 is 16 amino acids long. Trimming cost V 3 bases and J 7 bases, with 23 bases left between them.

This clone occurred a few times. V gene TRBV28 combines with J gene TRBJ2-7; possible D gene TRBD2, 5 bases. This CDR3 is built from 15 residues. The germline gives CDR1 MDHEN, CDR2 SYDVKM. Trimming cost V 5 bases and J 2 bases, with 16 bases left between them. CDR3 in amino acids: CASSPVGANPYEQYF. In DNA, the CDR3 is TGTGCCAGCAGTCCCGTGGGAGCGAACCCCTACGAGCAGTACTTC.

The CDR3 here is CASSVTTTEYEQYF. CDR3 in DNA: TGTGCCAGCAGTGTAACGACAACTGAGTACGAGCAGTACTTC. V usage is TRBV2 and J usage is TRBJ2-7; unclear D gene. The germline gives CDR1 SNHLY, CDR2 FYNNEI. V was trimmed by 4 bases and J by 4 bases, leaving 14 bases between them. The CDR3 spans 14 residues.

The chain has TRBV27 and TRBJ2-3; the match to TRBD1 covers 8 bases. Looked up from germline, CDR1 is MNHEY and CDR2 is SMNVEV (reference sequence). J was trimmed by 2 bases and V by 7 bases; bases with no gene match: 5. The CDR3 runs 14 residues. CDR3 bases: TGTGCCAGCATCGAGCAGGGGGCCACAGATACGCAGTATTTT. Its translation is CASIEQGATDTQYF.

The rearrangement links TRBV2 to TRBJ2-5, with D possibly TRBD1 on 6 matching bases. The V gene's germline CDR1 is SNHLY and CDR2 FYNNEI. The CDR3 length is 15 residues. Trimming shortened V by 3 bases and J by 5 bases, and 16 bases separated the two germline ends. CDR3 sequence: CASSDLRGIWETQYF. The CDR3 coding sequence is TGTGCCAGCAGTGACCTTAGGGGGATCTGGGAGACCCAGTACTTC.

This sequence joins TRBV6-1 and TRBJ1-1, with 8 bases fitting TRBD1. This CDR3 has 15 amino acids. Losses at the gene ends were 4 bases for V and 1 base for J; bases not matched to a gene: 5. Germline V gives CDR1 MNHNS, CDR2 SASEGT. The CDR3 sequence is CASSGNRGRNTEAFF. In nucleotides, the CDR3 is TGTGCCAGCAGTGGCAACAGGGGGAGGAACACTGAAGCTTTCTTT.

This sequence joins TRBV4-2 and TRBJ2-5; the match to TRBD2 covers 10 bases. Germline CDR1 reads LGHNA; CDR2 reads YNFKEQ. The CDR3 has 15 amino acids. J was trimmed by 1 base and V by 4 bases; bases with no gene match: 3. CDR3 protein: CASSLGTSAQETQYF. CDR3 bases: TGTGCCAGCAGCCTCGGGACTAGCGCCCAAGAGACCCAGTACTTC.

The chain uses TRBV5-8 and TRBJ1-2; 10 positions match TRBD1. Unmatched junction bases numbered 5, after V lost 0 bases and J lost 6 bases. The CDR3 sequence is 15 residues long. Germline V gene data show CDR1 as SGHTS and CDR2 as YDEGEE. In DNA, the CDR3 is TGTGCCAGCAGCTTGGATCCTGGGACAGGGGATGGCTACACCTTC. Translation gives CASSLDPGTGDGYTF.

The V call is TRBV25-1, the J call TRBJ2-7; D might be TRBD2 (5 bases). Germline V gene lookup returns CDR1 MGHDK and CDR2 SYGVNS. Trimming pared 6 bases from V and 2 bases from J, leaving 11 bases between. This CDR3 has 13 residues. In DNA, the CDR3 is TGTGCCAGCAGCCCGGGGAGCCCCTACGAGCAGTACTTC. Translating gives CASSPGSPYEQYF.

This clone was counted a few times. The gene calls are TRBV5-1 and TRBJ1-1, with 8 bases matching TRBD1. Losses at the gene ends were 4 bases for V and 4 bases for J; bases not matched to a gene: 6. The CDR3 has 14 residues. The germline V gene has CDR1 SGHRS and CDR2 YFSETQ. The CDR3 DNA is TGCGCCAGCAGCCTTAGACAGGGGACCACTGAAGCTTTCTTT. The encoded protein is CASSLRQGTTEAFF.

The chain links TRBV11-2 to TRBJ2-7; maybe TRBD1 (6 bases). The CDR3 length is 15 residues. The germline CDR1 and CDR2 sequences are SGHAT and FQNNGV. The V and J ends lost 1 base and 4 bases respectively, with 14 bases between them. The CDR3 protein is CASSLVQGPPYEQYF. The CDR3 region has the DNA TGTGCCAGCAGCTTAGTACAGGGCCCCCCTTACGAGCAGTACTTC.

This chain uses TRBV30 with TRBJ2-5; tentatively, D is TRBD2 (6 bases). The J call may be incorrect, as the DNA end agrees better with TRBJ2-7. Germline CDR1 is GTSNPN and CDR2 is SVGIG (reference sequence). This CDR3 spans 15 amino acids. The CDR3 here is CAWSVGGGGGGEQYF. CDR3 bases: TGTGCCTGGAGTGTTGGTGGGGGAGGAGGTGGCGAGCAGTACTTC.